Described below is a single TCR beta chain sequence and its context. The data belong to a study of cytomegalovirus exposure and HLA in healthy donors. Data came from immunoSEQ multiplex PCR; TCRdb stores just in-frame clones and leaves some out. This repertoire shows around 190,000 clones, 85% found once; its top ten account for 15% to 20%. Germline trimming cut 0 bases from V and 0 bases from J; bases unmatched to any gene: 6. The CDR3 is 17 amino acids. The V gene's germline CDR1 is SGHRS and CDR2 YFSETQ. The sequenced sample consisted of PBMCs. The chain links TRBV5-1 to TRBJ2-7; 10 nucleotides match TRBD2. The source of this sequence is a man aged 18 to 29 in good health and CMV-seropositive. This chain's CDR3 is CASSLGSGGALSYEQYF. The CDR3 DNA follows: TGCGCCAGCAGCTTGGGAAGCGGGGGGGCCCTCTCCTACGAGCAGTACTTC. The entire variable domain, with the rest obtained from reference TRBV5-1 and TRBJ2-7, is as follows: KAGVTQTPRYLIKTRGQQVTLSCSPISGHRSVSWYQQTPGQGLQFLFEYFSETQRNKGNFPGRFSGRQFSNSRSEMNVSTLELGDSALYLCASSLGSGGALSYEQYFGPGTRLTVT.